Following are 9 T cell receptor beta chains from one sample sequenced in a study of regulatory T cells in long-lasting Graves disease. Arm-PCR of CDR3 regions and iRepertoire HTBI primers were used to build TCR beta libraries. MiXCR, run by TCRdb on the multiplex PCR reads, gives a single entry per CDR3 protein. The table lists about 470,000 distinct CDR3 sequences, roughly a fifth of them singletons. Time point here: persistent/refractory GD, antithyroid drugs over 5 years with positive TRAb. PBMCs were the source of the RNA used for TCR sequencing. Sequenced material: peripheral blood mononuclear cells (PBMCs), taken when the disease was refractory, from a patient treated with antithyroid drugs. Receptors originate from a female donor with Graves disease.

This clonotype occurred many times. V is TRBV12-3 or TRBV12-4 and J is TRBJ1-2; D is uncertain. This CDR3 region has 13 residues. Trimming removed 4 bases at V and 5 bases at J, with 11 bases between. The CDR3 sequence is CASSSNNGYGYTF. The CDR3 nucleotides are TGTGCCAGCAGTTCAAATAATGGGTATGGCTACACCTTC.

At least ten counts were recorded for this clonotype. The V call is TRBV5-1, the J call TRBJ1-1; D not certain. Germline CDR1 is SGHRS and CDR2 is YFSETQ. V shed 4 bases and J shed 6 bases, with 16 bases lying between them. This CDR3 spans 14 amino acids. The CDR3 DNA reads TGCGCCAGCAGCAGCCTTGGGGATGGGGCTGAAGCTTTCTTT. Its protein product is CASSSLGDGAEAFF.

This clonotype was seen more than once but under ten times. The V and J genes are TRBV28 and TRBJ1-1, with 9 bases identical to TRBD1. The V gene end was trimmed by 4 bases and the J gene end by 0 bases; junction bases not matched to a gene: 15. Germline CDR1 MDHEN, CDR2 SYDVKM. The CDR3 has 19 residues. Written as DNA, the CDR3 is TGTGCCAGCAGTTCCCTACCCGGCCGGGGGACAGGGCTGAACACTGAAGCTTTCTTT. This translates into CASSSLPGRGTGLNTEAFF.

This clonotype was observed at least ten times. The gene calls are TRBV6-1 and TRBJ2-2; D is unclear. Germline values: CDR1 MNHNS, CDR2 SASEGT. The CDR3 runs to 14 residues. V was clipped by 3 bases and J by 0 bases, with 5 bases between them. The CDR3 DNA follows: TGTGCCAGCAGTGACAGTTCGAACACCGGGGAGCTGTTTTTT. Encoded protein: CASSDSSNTGELFF.

This clonotype showed up many times. The chain is built from TRBV2 and TRBJ1-2; the D is unclear. V lost 0 bases to trimming and J lost 7 bases, with 9 bases between them. CDR3 size: 13 residues. Germline lookup yields CDR1 SNHLY and CDR2 FYNNEI. The CDR3 sequence is CASSEALKVGYTF. The CDR3 nucleotides are TGTGCCAGCAGTGAAGCGCTTAAGGTTGGCTACACCTTC. Complete variable domain (other parts from reference TRBV2 and TRBJ1-2): EPEVTQTPSHQVTQMGQEVILRCVPISNHLYFYWYRQILGQKVEFLVSFYNNEISEKSEIFDDQFSVERPDGSNFTLKIRSTKLEDSAMYFCASSEALKVGYTFGSGTRLTVV.

This clonotype came up many times. The chain joins TRBV6-5 to TRBJ2-7; 7 bases fit TRBD2. The CDR3 sequence is 12 residues long. Germline CDR1 and CDR2: MNHEY and SVGAGI. With 4 bases clipped from V and 9 bases from J, the junction kept 6 bases outside the gene matches. As DNA, the CDR3 is TGTGCCAGCAGTTTCTCGGCGGGAGTGCAGTACTTC. It is translated as CASSFSAGVQYF.

Ten or more counts support this clonotype. The chain couples TRBV28 to TRBJ1-1; D possibly corresponds to TRBD1 (6 bases). V was cut by 4 bases and J by 1 base, with 13 bases left in between. The CDR3 consists of 15 residues. The germline gives CDR1 MDHEN, CDR2 SYDVKM. CDR3 nucleotide sequence: TGTGCCAGCAGTTGGGGGGCGACAGAGAACACTGAAGCTTTCTTT. It translates to CASSWGATENTEAFF.

This clonotype appeared a few times. The V call is TRBV28, the J call TRBJ2-2; D not resolved. Trimming removed 2 bases at V and 6 bases at J, with 7 bases between. The CDR3 loop spans 13 amino acids. Germline V CDR1 and CDR2: MDHEN, SYDVKM. For the CDR3, the DNA is TGTGCCAGCAGTTTACACCGGGCCGGGGAGCTGTTTTTT. The encoded protein is CASSLHRAGELFF.

Ten or more counts support this clonotype. V is TRBV11-2 and J is TRBJ2-7; D gene ambiguous. Deletions cut 7 bases from V and 0 bases from J, with 13 bases between. CDR3 length: 14 residues. The V gene's germline CDR1 is SGHAT and CDR2 FQNNGV. The CDR3 coding sequence is TGTGCCAGCACCAGCCCTGGGCACTCCTACGAGCAGTACTTC. Translating it yields CASTSPGHSYEQYF.